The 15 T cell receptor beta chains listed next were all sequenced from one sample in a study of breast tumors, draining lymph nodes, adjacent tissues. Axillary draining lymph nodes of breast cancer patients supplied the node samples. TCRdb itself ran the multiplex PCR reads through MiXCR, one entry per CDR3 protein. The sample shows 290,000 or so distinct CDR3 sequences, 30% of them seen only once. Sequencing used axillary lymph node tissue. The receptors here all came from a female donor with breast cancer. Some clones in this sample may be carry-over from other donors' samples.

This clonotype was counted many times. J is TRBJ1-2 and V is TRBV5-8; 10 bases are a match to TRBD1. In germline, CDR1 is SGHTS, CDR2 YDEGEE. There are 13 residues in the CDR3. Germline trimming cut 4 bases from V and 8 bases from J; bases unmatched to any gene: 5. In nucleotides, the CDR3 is TGTGCCAGCAGCGGTGGGACAGGGGAAGGCTACACCTTC. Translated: CASSGGTGEGYTF.

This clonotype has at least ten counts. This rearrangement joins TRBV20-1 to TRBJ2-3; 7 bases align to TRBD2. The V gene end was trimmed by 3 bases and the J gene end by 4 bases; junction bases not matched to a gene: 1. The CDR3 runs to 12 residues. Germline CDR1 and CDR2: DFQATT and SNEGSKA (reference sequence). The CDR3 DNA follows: TGCAGTGCTAGCGGGAGGCCAGATACGCAGTATTTT. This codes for CSASGRPDTQYF.

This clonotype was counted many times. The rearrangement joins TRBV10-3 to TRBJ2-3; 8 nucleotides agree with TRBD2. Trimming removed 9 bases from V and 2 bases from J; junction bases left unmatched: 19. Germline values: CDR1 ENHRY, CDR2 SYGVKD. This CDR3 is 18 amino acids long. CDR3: CAMSSEREGRPHTDTQYF. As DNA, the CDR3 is TGTGCCATGAGTAGCGAACGGGAGGGCCGACCCCACACAGATACGCAGTATTTT.

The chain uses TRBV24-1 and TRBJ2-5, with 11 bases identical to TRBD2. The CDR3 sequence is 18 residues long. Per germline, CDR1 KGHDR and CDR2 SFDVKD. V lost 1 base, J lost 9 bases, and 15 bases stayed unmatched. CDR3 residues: CATSDFGGLAGGREAQYF. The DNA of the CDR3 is TGTGCCACCAGTGATTTCGGAGGGCTAGCGGGAGGTCGGGAGGCCCAGTACTTC.

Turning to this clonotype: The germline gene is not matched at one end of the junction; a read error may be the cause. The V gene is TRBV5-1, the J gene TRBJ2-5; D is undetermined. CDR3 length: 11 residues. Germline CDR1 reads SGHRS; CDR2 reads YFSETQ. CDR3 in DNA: TGCGCCAGCAGCTTACAAGAGGCCCAGTACTTC. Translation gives CASSLQEAQYF.

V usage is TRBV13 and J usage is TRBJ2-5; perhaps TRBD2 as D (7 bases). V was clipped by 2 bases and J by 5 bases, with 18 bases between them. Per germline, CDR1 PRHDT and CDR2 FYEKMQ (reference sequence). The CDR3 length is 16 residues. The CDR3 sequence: CASSLNGGLCEETQYF. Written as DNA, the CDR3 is TGTGCCAGCAGCTTAAACGGGGGGCTCTGCGAGGAGACCCAGTACTTC.

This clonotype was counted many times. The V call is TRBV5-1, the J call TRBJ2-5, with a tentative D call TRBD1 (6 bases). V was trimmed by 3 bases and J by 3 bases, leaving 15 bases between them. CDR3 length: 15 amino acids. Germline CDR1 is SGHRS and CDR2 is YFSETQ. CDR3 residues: CASSSLTGTKETQYF. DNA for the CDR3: TGCGCCAGCAGCTCCCTGACAGGAACAAAAGAGACCCAGTACTTC.

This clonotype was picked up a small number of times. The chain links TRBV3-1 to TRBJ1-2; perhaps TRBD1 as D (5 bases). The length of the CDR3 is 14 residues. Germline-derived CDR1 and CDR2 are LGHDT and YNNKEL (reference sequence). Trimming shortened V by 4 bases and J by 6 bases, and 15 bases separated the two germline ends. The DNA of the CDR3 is TGTGCCAGCAGCCCCTTCCAGGGAACTCATGGCTACACCTTC. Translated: CASSPFQGTHGYTF. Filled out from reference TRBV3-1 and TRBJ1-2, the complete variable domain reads DTAVSQTPKYLVTQMGNDKSIKCEQNLGHDTMYWYKQDSKKFLKIMFSYNNKELIINETVPNRFSPKSPDKAHLNLHINSLELGDSAVYFCASSPFQGTHGYTFGSGTRLTVV.

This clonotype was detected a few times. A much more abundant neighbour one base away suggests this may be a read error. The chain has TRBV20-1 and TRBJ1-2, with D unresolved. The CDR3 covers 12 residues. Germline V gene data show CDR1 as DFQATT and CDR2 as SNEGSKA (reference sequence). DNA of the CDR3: TGCAGTGCGAGCGACACCTTATATGGCTCCACCTTC. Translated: CSASDTLYGSTF.

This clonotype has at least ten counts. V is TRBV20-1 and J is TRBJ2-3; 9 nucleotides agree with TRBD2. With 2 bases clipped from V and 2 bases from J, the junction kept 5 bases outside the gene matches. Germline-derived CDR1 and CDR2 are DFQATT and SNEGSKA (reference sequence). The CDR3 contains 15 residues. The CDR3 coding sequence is TGCAGTGCTAGAAGTACTAGCGGGTACACAGATACGCAGTATTTT. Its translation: CSARSTSGYTDTQYF.

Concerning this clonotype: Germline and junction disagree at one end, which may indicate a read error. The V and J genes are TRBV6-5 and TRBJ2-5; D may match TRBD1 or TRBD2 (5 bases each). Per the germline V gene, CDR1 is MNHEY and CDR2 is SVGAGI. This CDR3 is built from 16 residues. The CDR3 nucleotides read TGTGCCAGCAGTCACTCGACGGGACGGGTCCAAGAGACCCAGTACTTC. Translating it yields CASSHSTGRVQETQYF.

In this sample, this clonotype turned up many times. This CDR3 is CASSLGRVGEQYF. The CDR3 DNA sequence: TGTGCCAGCAGCCTTGGGAGGGTGGGCGAGCAGTACTTC. The chain employs TRBV12-3 or TRBV12-4 and TRBJ2-7; 7 bases match TRBD2. The CDR3 sequence is 13 residues long. The ends lost 6 bases at V and 6 bases at J; junction bases unmatched: 8.

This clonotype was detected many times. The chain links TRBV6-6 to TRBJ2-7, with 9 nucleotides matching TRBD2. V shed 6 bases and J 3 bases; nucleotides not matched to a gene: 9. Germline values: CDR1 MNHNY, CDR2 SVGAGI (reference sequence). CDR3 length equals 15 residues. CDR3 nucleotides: TGTGCCAGCAGGTCTACTAGCGGGCCCTTCTACGAGCAGTACTTC. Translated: CASRSTSGPFYEQYF.

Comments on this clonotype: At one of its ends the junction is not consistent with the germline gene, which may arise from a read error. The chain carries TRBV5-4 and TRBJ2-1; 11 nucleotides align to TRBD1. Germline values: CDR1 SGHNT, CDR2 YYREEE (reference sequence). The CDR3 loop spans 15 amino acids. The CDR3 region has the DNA TGTGCCAGCAGCTCTCCGGGACAGGGGGTCAATGAACAGTTCTTC. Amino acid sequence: CASSSPGQGVNEQFF.

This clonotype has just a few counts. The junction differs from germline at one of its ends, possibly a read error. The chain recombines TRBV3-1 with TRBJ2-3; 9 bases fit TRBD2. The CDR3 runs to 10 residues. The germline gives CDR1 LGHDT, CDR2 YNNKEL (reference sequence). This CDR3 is CASGLANLVF. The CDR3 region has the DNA TGTGCCAGCGGACTAGCGAACTTGGTTTTT.